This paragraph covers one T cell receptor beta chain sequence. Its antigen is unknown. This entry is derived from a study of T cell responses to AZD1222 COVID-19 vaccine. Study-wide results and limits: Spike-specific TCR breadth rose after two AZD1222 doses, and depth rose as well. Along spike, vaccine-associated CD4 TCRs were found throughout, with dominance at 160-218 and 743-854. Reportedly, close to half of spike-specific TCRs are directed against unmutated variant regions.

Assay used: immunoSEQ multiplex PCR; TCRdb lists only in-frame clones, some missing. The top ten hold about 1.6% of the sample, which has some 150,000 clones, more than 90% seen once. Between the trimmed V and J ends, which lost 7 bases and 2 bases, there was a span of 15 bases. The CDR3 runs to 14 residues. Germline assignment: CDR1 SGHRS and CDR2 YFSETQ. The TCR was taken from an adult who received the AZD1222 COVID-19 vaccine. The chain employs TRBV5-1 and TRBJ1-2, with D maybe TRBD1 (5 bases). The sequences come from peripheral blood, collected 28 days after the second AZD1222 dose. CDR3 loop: CASRSTVTNYGYTF. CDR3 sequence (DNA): TGCGCCAGCCGCTCGACAGTTACGAACTATGGCTACACCTTC.